This is a list of T cell receptor beta chains from one sample in a study of cytomegalovirus exposure and HLA in healthy donors. Sequencing was performed with immunoSEQ multiplex PCR; in TCRdb, only in-frame clones are kept and a portion is missing. The sample has 100,000 to 150,000 clones, more than 80% seen once. The sequencing sample was made of PBMCs. Every receptor here comes from a man aged 35-49 years in good health and CMV-seronegative. Both conserved end residues are part of each CDR3. D genes are given only for firm matches. Clone size is not always given. Where it is, it says once, few, many or a class for expanded clones.

clone size: once; D gene: NA; J gene: TRBJ2-3; V gene: TRBV7-2; CDR3 DNA: TGTGCCAGCAGCCTGGGGCTAGCGTTAGATACGCAGTATTTT; CDR3 protein: CASSLGLALDTQYF
clone size: NA; D gene: TRBD1; J gene: TRBJ1-2; V gene: TRBV11-2; CDR3 DNA: TGTGCCAGCAGCTTAAACGACAGGGGAGACTACACCTTC; CDR3 protein: CASSLNDRGDYTF
clone size: NA; D gene: NA; J gene: TRBJ1-1; V gene: TRBV19; CDR3 DNA: TGTGCCAGTAGTATAGTGGGCAGTACGAACACTGAAGCTTTCTTT; CDR3 protein: CASSIVGSTNTEAFF
clone size: NA; D gene: NA; J gene: TRBJ1-2; V gene: TRBV18; CDR3 DNA: TGTGCCAGCTCACCAGACAGCTCTAACTATGGCTACACCTTC; CDR3 protein: CASSPDSSNYGYTF
clone size: NA; D gene: TRBD1; J gene: TRBJ2-5; V gene: TRBV5-1; CDR3 DNA: TGCGCCAGCAGCTGGGACAGGGGGCAAGAGACCCAGTACTTC; CDR3 protein: CASSWDRGQETQYF
clone size: NA; D gene: TRBD2; J gene: TRBJ2-1; V gene: TRBV7-3; CDR3 DNA: TGTGCCAGCAGCTTAATGGCGGGAGGGAGGAATGAGCAGTTCTTC; CDR3 protein: CASSLMAGGRNEQFF
clone size: NA; D gene: NA; J gene: TRBJ2-1; V gene: TRBV6-5; CDR3 DNA: TGTGCCAGCACATATTCACGGGGAAATGAGCAGTTCTTC; CDR3 protein: CASTYSRGNEQFF
clone size: NA; D gene: NA; J gene: TRBJ2-7; V gene: TRBV5-1; CDR3 DNA: TGCGCCAGCACCCGGGTTGCGGGGGCCCCGGGGGGTACTTCCGAGCAGTACTTC; CDR3 protein: CASTRVAGAPGGTSEQYF
clone size: NA; D gene: TRBD2; J gene: TRBJ2-7; V gene: TRBV2; CDR3 DNA: TGTGCCAGCAGGTTGGGGGGGTCCTACGAGCAGTACTTC; CDR3 protein: CASRLGGSYEQYF
clone size: NA; D gene: TRBD2; J gene: TRBJ2-4; V gene: TRBV5-6; CDR3 DNA: TGTGCCAGCAGCTTGGATGGCCGGGCGGGGGGGTTGAACAGTCAGTACTTC; CDR3 protein: CASSLDGRAGGLNSQYF
clone size: NA; D gene: NA; J gene: TRBJ2-7; V gene: TRBV6-5; CDR3 DNA: TGTGCCAGCAGAAGGGACAACTACGAGCAGTACTTC; CDR3 protein: CASRRDNYEQYF
clone size: NA; D gene: TRBD1; J gene: TRBJ1-4; V gene: TRBV9; CDR3 DNA: TGTGCCAGCAGCCCCCCCCCAGGGGGCATGGGTGAAAAACTGTTTTTT; CDR3 protein: CASSPPPGGMGEKLFF
clone size: few; D gene: TRBD2; J gene: TRBJ2-2; V gene: TRBV7-6; CDR3 DNA: TGTGCCAGCAGCGCCCCGCTAGCGGGAGGAACCGGGGAGCTGTTTTTT; CDR3 protein: CASSAPLAGGTGELFF
clone size: few; D gene: TRBD1; J gene: TRBJ2-7; V gene: TRBV10-3; CDR3 DNA: TGTGCCGGCAACCCGGGACAGGAGTACGAGCAGTACTTC; CDR3 protein: CAGNPGQEYEQYF